These 30 T cell receptor beta chains were all obtained from the same sample, sequenced in a study of blood T cell repertoires in COVID-19. Clones were read by immunoSEQ multiplex PCR, and TCRdb kept only the in-frame ones, dropping some. Altogether approximately 160,000 clones are present, roughly 80% being singletons, with the ten largest covering 11% to 15%. The sequenced sample consisted of peripheral blood. All receptors come from a man aged 18 to 29 with active or convalescent COVID-19.

This rearrangement joins TRBV6-5 to TRBJ2-2; TRBD2 agrees at 7 bases. CDR3 size: 13 residues. CDR1 is MNHEY, CDR2 SVGAGI, per germline. V shed 3 bases, J shed 6 bases, and the junction held 1 base outside the gene matches. This CDR3 is CASSYGGAGELFF. For the CDR3, the DNA is TGTGCCAGCAGTTATGGGGGGGCCGGGGAGCTGTTTTTT.

This chain connects TRBV4-3 to TRBJ2-7, with a tentative D call TRBD1 (5 bases). Deletions cut 5 bases from V and 1 base from J, with 9 bases between. This CDR3 contains 13 residues. Germline V gene lookup returns CDR1 LGHNA and CDR2 YSLEER. The CDR3 here is CASSSRGSYEQYF. CDR3 DNA: TGCGCCAGCAGCAGTAGGGGTTCCTACGAGCAGTACTTC.

This clone was counted a few times. The rearrangement uses TRBV19 and TRBJ1-5, with 7 bases fitting TRBD1. CDR1 is LNHDA, CDR2 SQIVND, per germline (reference sequence). CDR3 length: 14 amino acids. The V segment lost 9 bases and the J segment 0 bases; nucleotides outside the gene matches: 5. The CDR3 protein is CASGTADSNQPQHF. The CDR3 bases are TGTGCCAGCGGGACAGCCGATAGCAATCAGCCCCAGCATTTT.

The genes are TRBV7-9 and TRBJ2-2; TRBD1 might be the D (5 bases). The V end was cut by 2 bases, the J end by 2 bases, with 6 bases between. CDR3 length: 14 residues. Germline lookup yields CDR1 SEHNR and CDR2 FQNEAQ (reference sequence). CDR3 nucleotides: TGTGCCAGCAGCTTACAGGGAAACACCGGGGAGCTGTTTTTT. Translation: CASSLQGNTGELFF.

The rearrangement uses TRBV28 and TRBJ1-2; 9 bases align to TRBD1. Germline lookup yields CDR1 MDHEN and CDR2 SYDVKM. V shed 7 bases and J 3 bases; nucleotides not matched to a gene: 12. The CDR3 runs 16 residues. CDR3 nucleotides: TGTGCCAGCAAGGACAGGGGCCAGCGCTACGACTATGGCTACACCTTC. This translates into CASKDRGQRYDYGYTF.

The chain carries TRBV6-5 and TRBJ2-1; 9 positions match TRBD2. The V segment lost 6 bases and the J segment 4 bases; nucleotides outside the gene matches: 7. This CDR3 has 15 residues. Germline V lookup: CDR1 MNHEY, CDR2 SVGAGI. CDR3 coding DNA: TGTGCCAGCAGCCCACGGACTAGCGCTTACAATGAGCAGTTCTTC. It encodes CASSPRTSAYNEQFF.

The chain recombines TRBV28 with TRBJ1-2, with TRBD1 identical over 9 bases. Per germline, CDR1 MDHEN and CDR2 SYDVKM. V shed 3 bases and J 8 bases; nucleotides not matched to a gene: 4. The CDR3 contains 13 residues. Written as DNA, the CDR3 is TGTGCCAGCAGTTTCAACAGGGGGCACGGCTACACCTTC. The encoded protein is CASSFNRGHGYTF.

The chain has TRBV5-4 and TRBJ2-7; no firm D call. CDR3 length equals 12 residues. Germline loops: CDR1 SGHNT, CDR2 YYREEE (reference sequence). V lost 0 bases, J lost 8 bases, and 9 bases lay in between. CDR3 DNA sequence: TGTGCCAGCAGCTTGGCCGGTAAGAAGCAGTACTTC. This sequence encodes CASSLAGKKQYF.

The V call is TRBV4-2, the J call TRBJ1-4; TRBD1 is a possible D gene (5 bases). The CDR3 contains 15 residues. Germline V CDR1 and CDR2: LGHNA, YNFKEQ. The germline V and J ends were trimmed by 0 bases and 6 bases, with 11 bases remaining between them. CDR3 amino acids: CASSQDRGLYEKLFF. In DNA form, the CDR3 reads TGTGCCAGCAGCCAAGATCGGGGGTTATATGAAAAACTGTTTTTT.

The chain joins TRBV7-2 to TRBJ2-5; TRBD1 agrees at 7 bases. The CDR3 runs 15 residues. Trimming cost V 5 bases and J 4 bases; bases outside gene matches: 10. Germline CDR1 SGHTA, CDR2 FQGNSA. CDR3 residues: CASSPSTGLRETQYF. CDR3 coding DNA: TGTGCCAGCAGCCCTTCGACAGGGCTAAGAGAGACCCAGTACTTC.

This clone has just a few counts. The chain joins TRBV4-3 to TRBJ2-2; D perhaps matches TRBD1 (6 bases). The CDR3 contains 15 residues. CDR1 is LGHNA and CDR2 is YSLEER in the germline V gene. Trimming pared 0 bases from V and 4 bases from J, leaving 9 bases between. CDR3 nucleotide sequence: TGCGCCAGCAGCCAAGAGGACAGTATCACCGGGGAGCTGTTTTTT. Protein: CASSQEDSITGELFF.

The chain combines TRBV5-1 with TRBJ1-1; no clear D gene. The CDR3 spans 13 residues. Trimming shortened V by 3 bases and J by 2 bases, and 8 bases separated the two germline ends. Germline CDR1 SGHRS, CDR2 YFSETQ. This CDR3 is CASSSGVNTEAFF. CDR3 nucleotide sequence: TGCGCCAGCAGCTCGGGAGTAAACACTGAAGCTTTCTTT.

As DNA, the CDR3 is TGTGCCAGCAGCTTAGAAGGGGGATCCTACAATGAGCAGTTCTTC. It translates to CASSLEGGSYNEQFF. The J gene is TRBJ2-1, the V gene TRBV11-1; D is possibly TRBD1 (6 bases). The germline CDR1 and CDR2 sequences are SGHAT and FQDESV (reference sequence). The CDR3 length is 15 residues. Trimming pared 1 base from V and 1 base from J, leaving 8 bases between.

This clone was counted only a few times. V gene TRBV4-1 combines with J gene TRBJ1-2, with D perhaps TRBD1 (6 bases). V shed 0 bases and J shed 3 bases, with 11 bases lying between them. CDR3 length: 15 residues. Germline V gives CDR1 MGHRA, CDR2 YSYEKL. The chain's CDR3 is CASSQDVGGYYGYTF. The CDR3 DNA sequence: TGCGCCAGCAGCCAAGATGTTGGGGGCTACTATGGCTACACCTTC.

The V and J genes are TRBV2 and TRBJ2-4, with a tentative D call TRBD2 (6 bases). Germline V gene sequence: CDR1 SNHLY, CDR2 FYNNEI. This CDR3 has 14 amino acids. Trimming cost V 10 bases and J 0 bases, with 13 bases left between them. CDR3 in DNA: TGTGCCATCGCGGGGAACCTAGCCAAAAACATTCAGTACTTC. Protein product: CAIAGNLAKNIQYF.

This chain joins TRBV5-1 and TRBJ1-1; D is uncertain. The germline gives CDR1 SGHRS, CDR2 YFSETQ. CDR3 length: 15 residues. Between the trimmed V and J ends, which lost 0 bases and 4 bases, there was a span of 13 bases. DNA of the CDR3: TGCGCCAGCAGCTTGGGGCCGGCCGGGAGCACTGAAGCTTTCTTT. This codes for CASSLGPAGSTEAFF.

The sample holds a few counts of this clone. V and J are TRBV5-1 and TRBJ1-3; a weak D match, TRBD1 (5 bases). The CDR3 is 16 amino acids. In germline, CDR1 is SGHRS, CDR2 YFSETQ. V shed 4 bases and J shed 2 bases, with 16 bases lying between them. This CDR3 reads CASSTAGGVTGNTIYF. The DNA of the CDR3 is TGCGCCAGCAGCACCGCGGGGGGTGTAACTGGAAACACCATATATTTT.

The J gene is TRBJ2-3, the V gene TRBV13; D might be TRBD2 (5 bases). Germline CDR1 and CDR2: PRHDT and FYEKMQ (reference sequence). V was shortened by 0 bases and J by 2 bases, with 12 bases between the two germline ends. The CDR3 is made up of 16 amino acids. In DNA form, the CDR3 reads TGTGCCAGCAGCTTAGGCGCGGGCAGTCCCACAGATACGCAGTATTTT. Its translation: CASSLGAGSPTDTQYF.

The chain employs TRBV5-4 and TRBJ2-1; TRBD2 is a possible D gene (6 bases). There are 14 residues in the CDR3. Trimming pared 2 bases from V and 4 bases from J, leaving 10 bases between. Germline loops: CDR1 SGHNT, CDR2 YYREEE (reference sequence). The CDR3, as DNA: TGTGCCAGCAGCTTCGCGGGGAAATACAATGAGCAGTTCTTC. Residues: CASSFAGKYNEQFF.

The chain recombines TRBV6-5 with TRBJ2-7; 9 bases are shared with TRBD1. The CDR3 sequence is 14 residues long. V shed 6 bases, J shed 0 bases, and the junction held 3 bases outside the gene matches. Germline-derived CDR1 and CDR2 are MNHEY and SVGAGI. For the CDR3, the DNA is TGTGCCAGCAGCCGGACAGGGGCCTCCTACGAGCAGTACTTC. This codes for CASSRTGASYEQYF.

This chain joins TRBV24-1 and TRBJ2-5, with D maybe TRBD1 (6 bases). The CDR3 is 14 amino acids. The V gene's germline CDR1 is KGHDR and CDR2 SFDVKD. Trimming cost V 2 bases and J 3 bases, with 9 bases left between them. This CDR3 is CATSDSSGEETQYF. In nucleotides, the CDR3 is TGTGCCACCAGTGATTCTTCAGGGGAAGAGACCCAGTACTTC.

The rearrangement links TRBV3-1 (or the pseudogene TRBV3-2) to TRBJ2-4; a weak D match, TRBD2 (5 bases). With 0 bases removed from V and 0 bases from J, the gap between germline ends came to 6 bases. This CDR3 has 15 residues. Germline loops: CDR1 LGHDT, CDR2 YNNKEL (reference sequence). CDR3 nucleotide sequence: TGTGCCAGCAGCCAAGACGGGAAAGCCAAAAACATTCAGTACTTC. Protein sequence: CASSQDGKAKNIQYF.

The chain employs TRBV6-5 and TRBJ1-2, with D maybe TRBD1 (6 bases). CDR3 size: 15 residues. The V end lost 5 bases, the J end lost 1 base, and 14 bases lay between the germline ends. CDR1 is MNHEY, CDR2 SVGAGI, per germline. DNA for the CDR3: TGTGCCAGCAGTAATGACAGGAGACTTAACTATGGCTACACCTTC. This codes for CASSNDRRLNYGYTF.

The chain recombines TRBV4-1 with TRBJ2-7; 8 bases map to TRBD1. The CDR3 has 17 amino acids. Per germline, CDR1 MGHRA and CDR2 YSYEKL. The trim removed 0 bases at V and 1 base at J, leaving 8 bases unmatched. CDR3: CASSQDLEDRVSYEQYF. In nucleotides, the CDR3 is TGCGCCAGCAGCCAAGATCTCGAGGACAGGGTATCCTACGAGCAGTACTTC.

CDR3 region: CASSHRVGELFF. The CDR3 region has the DNA TGTGCCAGCAGTCACAGGGTGGGGGAGCTGTTTTTT. The chain combines TRBV12-3 or TRBV12-4 with TRBJ2-2; the D gene is possibly TRBD1 (6 bases). This CDR3 has 12 amino acids. Trimming pared 5 bases from V and 8 bases from J, leaving 9 bases between.

The chain couples TRBV4-3 to TRBJ1-4; maybe TRBD1 (6 bases). V was cut by 0 bases and J by 8 bases, with 19 bases left in between. The CDR3 extends over 17 amino acids. Germline V gene sequence: CDR1 LGHNA, CDR2 YSLEER. CDR3: CASSQDTLGTRREKLFF. The CDR3 DNA sequence: TGCGCCAGCAGCCAAGATACCCTCGGGACACGTAGGGAAAAACTGTTTTTT.

The DNA of the CDR3 is TGTGCCAGCAGTTACTTACGGCGGAGCTCCTACGAGCAGTACTTC. It specifies CASSYLRRSSYEQYF. V is TRBV6-2 or TRBV6-3 and J is TRBJ2-7, with unresolved D. V was trimmed by 1 base and J by 0 bases, leaving 10 bases between them. The CDR3 covers 15 residues. The V gene's germline CDR1 is MNHEY and CDR2 SVGEGT.

The chain combines TRBV3-1 (or the pseudogene TRBV3-2) with TRBJ2-2; 10 nucleotides line up with TRBD2. Germline-derived CDR1 and CDR2 are LGHDT and YNNKEL (reference sequence). J was trimmed by 7 bases and V by 0 bases; bases with no gene match: 8. There are 17 residues in the CDR3. In DNA, the CDR3 is TGTGCCAGCAGCCAAGATGGGCTAGCGGGAGTAGTCGGGGAGCTGTTTTTT. This gives the protein CASSQDGLAGVVGELFF.

A few counts support this clone. The chain uses TRBV5-8 and TRBJ1-6; a possible D gene is TRBD1 (5 bases). There are 15 residues in the CDR3. V was trimmed by 0 bases and J by 9 bases, leaving 13 bases between them. Germline lookup yields CDR1 SGHTS and CDR2 YDEGEE. The CDR3 bases are TGTGCCAGCAGCTTGGTGTGGCGGCAGGGTTCACCCCTCCACTTT. As protein: CASSLVWRQGSPLHF. The variable domain in full, completed from reference TRBV5-8 and TRBJ1-6, reads EAGVTQSPTHLIKTRGQQATLRCSPISGHTSVYWYQQALGLGLQFLLWYDEGEERNRGNFPPRFSGRQFPNYSSELNVNALELEDSALYLCASSLVWRQGSPLHFGNGTRLTVT.

The rearrangement uses TRBV4-2 and TRBJ1-4; 9 nucleotides line up with TRBD1. CDR3 length: 16 amino acids. Looked up from germline, CDR1 is LGHNA and CDR2 is YNFKEQ. The V segment lost 0 bases and the J segment 5 bases; nucleotides outside the gene matches: 4. The CDR3 sequence: CASSQDGGTGNEKLFF. The CDR3 nucleotides read TGTGCCAGCAGCCAAGATGGAGGGACAGGGAATGAAAAACTGTTTTTT.